These 30 T cell receptor beta chains share one sample of origin, sequenced in a study of blood T cell repertoires in COVID-19. Data came from immunoSEQ multiplex PCR; TCRdb stores just in-frame clones and leaves some out. The sample yields about 340,000 clones, around 86% seen once. The sequenced sample was peripheral blood. Every receptor here comes from a woman in her forties or fifties with COVID-19, enrolled during active disease.

The rearrangement joins TRBV7-3 to TRBJ2-7; 7 bases map to TRBD2. V lost 0 bases, J lost 3 bases, and 14 bases stayed unmatched. The CDR3 totals 18 residues. CDR1 is SGHTA and CDR2 is FQGTGA in the germline V gene. The DNA for the CDR3 is TGTGCCAGCAGCTTAACGGGGGTCCCCCGACGGGACTACTACGAGCAGTACTTC. It translates to CASSLTGVPRRDYYEQYF.

This chain joins TRBV7-2 and TRBJ1-4; 7 bases line up with TRBD1. The germline gives CDR1 SGHTA, CDR2 FQGNSA. V dropped 5 bases and J dropped 12; count of bases not matched to a gene: 6. The CDR3 sequence is 12 residues long. CDR3 region: CASSIYRGELFF. The CDR3 DNA follows: TGTGCCAGCAGCATTTACAGGGGAGAACTGTTTTTT.

V is TRBV15 and J is TRBJ2-2, with 7 nucleotides matching TRBD1. Germline V gene lookup returns CDR1 LNHNV and CDR2 YYDKDF (reference sequence). The CDR3 runs to 17 residues. Trimming cost V 0 bases and J 0 bases; bases outside gene matches: 4. The CDR3 protein is CATSRDHGTANTGELFF. CDR3 DNA sequence: TGTGCCACCAGCAGAGATCACGGGACAGCGAACACCGGGGAGCTGTTTTTT.

This clone has only one observation. The rearrangement uses TRBV3-1 (or the pseudogene TRBV3-2) and TRBJ2-2; 7 bases align to TRBD2. Losses at the gene ends were 6 bases for V and 2 bases for J; bases not matched to a gene: 3. The CDR3 has 14 residues. CDR1 is LGHDT, CDR2 YNNKEL, per germline (reference sequence). CDR3 nucleotides: TGTGCCAGCAGACCGGGACTAAACACCGGGGAGCTGTTTTTT. It yields the protein CASRPGLNTGELFF.

The chain carries TRBV21-1 and TRBJ1-1; the table's D gene call, TRBD1, was not cross checked with the DNA. TRBV21-1 is described as a pseudogene. The CDR3 consists of 16 residues. The DNA of the CDR3 is TGTGCCAGCAGCTCAACTAAAGGGGACAGTGGGACTCGAGCTTTCTTT. Translation gives CASSSTKGDSGTRAFF.

The rearrangement links TRBV10-1 to TRBJ2-1; 10 bases are a match to TRBD2. Germline trimming cut 5 bases from V and 8 bases from J; bases unmatched to any gene: 6. Germline V gives CDR1 WNHNN, CDR2 SYGVQD (reference sequence). The CDR3 runs to 14 residues. Here the CDR3 reads CASSLSGREYEQFF. CDR3 in DNA: TGCGCCAGCAGTCTCAGCGGGAGGGAGTATGAGCAGTTCTTC.

This chain uses TRBV7-2 with TRBJ2-1; 7 bases map to TRBD2. Germline CDR1 and CDR2: SGHTA and FQGNSA. J was trimmed by 5 bases and V by 4 bases; bases with no gene match: 11. This CDR3 is 16 amino acids long. CDR3 nucleotide sequence: TGTGCCAGCAGCTCGGTAGCGGGCCCTCTTAACAATGAGCAGTTCTTC. Protein sequence: CASSSVAGPLNNEQFF. The whole variable domain, filled in from reference TRBV7-2 and TRBJ2-1, reads GAGVSQSPSNKVTEKGKDVELRCDPISGHTALYWYRQSLGQGLEFLIYFQGNSAPDKSGLPSDRFSAERTGGSVSTLTIQRTQQEDSAVYLCASSSVAGPLNNEQFFGPGTRLTVL.

The CDR3 region is CASSHGQFEAFF. The DNA for the CDR3 is TGTGCCAGCTCACATGGACAGTTTGAAGCTTTCTTT. The rearrangement links TRBV18 to TRBJ1-1, with TRBD1 as a possible D gene (6 bases). V was shortened by 4 bases and J by 7 bases, with 10 bases between the two germline ends. The CDR3 length is 12 residues. Germline CDR1 and CDR2: KGHSH and LQKENI.

The chain links TRBV7-8 to TRBJ1-1; 8 bases agree with TRBD1. There are 15 residues in the CDR3. J was trimmed by 1 base and V by 8 bases; bases with no gene match: 9. Germline loops: CDR1 SGHVS, CDR2 FQNEAQ. The CDR3 bases are TGTGCCAGCGGAAACCCGGGGACAGGGAACACTGAAGCTTTCTTT. It specifies CASGNPGTGNTEAFF.

The chain uses TRBV14 and TRBJ1-4; a weak D match, TRBD1 (5 bases). The CDR3 runs to 14 residues. Germline CDR1 SGHDN, CDR2 FVKESK. V gave up 6 bases and J gave up 8 bases, with 16 bases separating them. CDR3 nucleotides: TGTGCCAGCAGGCGGACAAACACGAGGGAAAAACTGTTTTTT. Residues: CASRRTNTREKLFF. The full variable domain, in which reference TRBV14 and TRBJ1-4 provide the parts outside the CDR3, is EAGVTQFPSHSVIEKGQTVTLRCDPISGHDNLYWYRRVMGKEIKFLLHFVKESKQDESGMPNNRFLAERTGGTYSTLKVQPAELEDSGVYFCASRRTNTREKLFFGSGTQLSVL.

The chain links TRBV18 to TRBJ2-7, with a possible D match to TRBD2 (6 bases). CDR3 length: 15 amino acids. The germline CDR1 and CDR2 sequences are KGHSH and LQKENI. The V end was cut by 6 bases, the J end by 6 bases, with 21 bases between. The CDR3 DNA reads TGTGCCAGCTCGGATCCCACACGGGAGCAATCCGAGCAGTACTTC. It codes for CASSDPTREQSEQYF.

V usage is TRBV3-1 (or the pseudogene TRBV3-2) and J usage is TRBJ1-2; 7 bases are shared with TRBD1. The germline CDR1 and CDR2 sequences are LGHDT and YNNKEL (reference sequence). Germline trimming cut 4 bases from V and 8 bases from J; bases unmatched to any gene: 10. This CDR3 comprises 14 residues. The CDR3 region is CASSRDSNPWGYTF. CDR3 DNA sequence: TGTGCCAGCAGCCGGGACAGCAACCCGTGGGGCTACACCTTC.

This chain uses TRBV7-6 with TRBJ1-1, with a possible D match to TRBD1 (5 bases). Germline CDR1 and CDR2: SGHVS and FNYEAQ. Trimming left V 4 bases short and J 1 base short, with 10 bases between. This CDR3 contains 14 residues. Written as DNA, the CDR3 is TGTGCCAGCAGCTGGACCAGGGCGAACACTGAAGCTTTCTTT. Its protein product is CASSWTRANTEAFF.

Only one count was recorded for this clone. The rearrangement links TRBV12-5 to TRBJ2-7, with TRBD2 matching over 8 bases. Germline CDR1 reads LGHNT; CDR2 reads FRNRAP. V lost 0 bases and J lost 6; bases outside the gene matches: 10. The CDR3 is 16 amino acids. This CDR3 is CASGLVRSGSFSEQYF. In nucleotides, the CDR3 is TGTGCTAGTGGTTTGGTAAGGAGCGGGAGTTTTTCCGAGCAGTACTTC.

V usage is TRBV13 and J usage is TRBJ1-2; TRBD1 matches 8 bases. After removal of 6 bases from V and 6 bases from J, the junction contained 15 bases not matched to a gene. Germline-derived CDR1 and CDR2 are PRHDT and FYEKMQ (reference sequence). This CDR3 spans 16 amino acids. CDR3 bases: TGTGCCAGCAGGAGGCAGGGGGCCTCCCGCGTGAATGGCTACACCTTC. Its protein is CASRRQGASRVNGYTF.

J is TRBJ1-5 and V is TRBV2; TRBD1 matches at 8 bases. Germline V lookup: CDR1 SNHLY, CDR2 FYNNEI. V shed 4 bases, J shed 2 bases, and the junction held 1 base outside the gene matches. The CDR3 is 14 residues long. Here the CDR3 reads CASSAGGGNQPQHF. The CDR3 nucleotides are TGTGCCAGCAGTGCAGGGGGCGGCAATCAGCCCCAGCATTTT.

This rearrangement joins TRBV6-4 to TRBJ2-1; 8 bases are shared with TRBD2. Germline values: CDR1 MRHNA, CDR2 SNTAGT. V shed 8 bases and J 5 bases; nucleotides not matched to a gene: 11. The CDR3 covers 15 residues. This CDR3 is CASASGRAYNNEQFF. CDR3 coding DNA: TGTGCCAGCGCATCCGGGAGGGCCTACAACAATGAGCAGTTCTTC.

The chain recombines TRBV4-1 with TRBJ2-7; D remains unclear. The germline V gene has CDR1 MGHRA and CDR2 YSYEKL. CDR3 length equals 12 residues. Trimming took 0 bases from V and 3 from J, leaving 3 bases between them. Written as DNA, the CDR3 is TGCGCCAGCAGCCAAGATTACTACGAGCAGTACTTC. Protein sequence: CASSQDYYEQYF.

The chain employs TRBV6-5 and TRBJ2-3, with 7 bases lining up with TRBD2. The CDR3 loop spans 15 amino acids. The junction had 11 bases not matched to a gene; V was cut back by 5 bases and J by 6 bases. Germline CDR1 MNHEY, CDR2 SVGAGI. CDR3 nucleotides: TGTGCCAGCAGTCCAGCAGCGGGATTAGCCGATACGCAGTATTTT. The encoded protein is CASSPAAGLADTQYF.

The table lists this clone with a count of one. This sequence joins TRBV7-2 and TRBJ1-2, with 7 positions matching TRBD1. This CDR3 comprises 15 residues. Germline V gene data show CDR1 as SGHTA and CDR2 as FQGNSA. Trimming cost V 1 base and J 7 bases; bases outside gene matches: 9. CDR3 in DNA: TGTGCCAGCAGCTTAGTTATTGACAGGGATGCTGGCTACACCTTC. Its translation: CASSLVIDRDAGYTF.

This chain links TRBV19 with TRBJ2-3; 7 bases map to TRBD2. This CDR3 has 15 amino acids. After removal of 7 bases from V and 1 base from J, the junction contained 8 bases not matched to a gene. Germline CDR1 reads LNHDA; CDR2 reads SQIVND (reference sequence). The CDR3 loop is CASTGGRTGTDTQYF. The CDR3 DNA reads TGTGCCAGTACGGGGGGTCGGACGGGCACAGATACGCAGTATTTT.

This sequence joins TRBV3-1 (or the pseudogene TRBV3-2) and TRBJ2-7; 7 bases match TRBD1. V dropped 2 bases and J dropped 4; count of bases not matched to a gene: 11. This CDR3 region has 16 residues. Germline values: CDR1 LGHDT, CDR2 YNNKEL (reference sequence). The DNA for the CDR3 is TGTGCCAGCAGCCAATTAGACAGGGTTCAAGCTTACGAGCAGTACTTC. The encoded protein is CASSQLDRVQAYEQYF.

This clone was seen a single time. This sequence joins TRBV9 and TRBJ2-7; perhaps TRBD2 as D (5 bases). The V end lost 0 bases, the J end lost 3 bases, and 10 bases lay between the germline ends. In germline, CDR1 is SGDLS, CDR2 YYNGEE. This CDR3 contains 14 residues. The CDR3 loop reads CASSVAPGIYEQYF. The DNA of the CDR3 is TGTGCCAGCAGCGTAGCTCCGGGAATCTACGAGCAGTACTTC.

Concerning this clone itself: This may be a read error: a much more frequent sequence differs by one nucleotide. Other DNA sequences in the same sample also yield this CDR3. The genes are TRBV7-2 and TRBJ2-7, with unresolved D. Trimming left V 5 bases short and J 3 bases short, with 5 bases between. The CDR3 spans 11 residues. Per the germline V gene, CDR1 is SGHTA and CDR2 is FQGNSA. In nucleotides, the CDR3 is TGTGCCAGCAGCCCGGGCTACGAGCAGTACTTC. Translating gives CASSPGYEQYF.

The CDR3 is CASSLVATRGTGELFF. CDR3 bases: TGCGCCAGCAGCTTGGTTGCCACCCGGGGCACCGGGGAGCTGTTTTTT. This chain connects TRBV5-1 to TRBJ2-2, with D maybe TRBD2 (5 bases). The CDR3 has 16 residues. V was shortened by 0 bases and J by 4 bases, with 13 bases between the two germline ends. Germline values: CDR1 SGHRS, CDR2 YFSETQ.

V is TRBV5-1 and J is TRBJ2-7; 10 nucleotides align to TRBD1. This CDR3 is built from 15 residues. V dropped 4 bases and J dropped 0; count of bases not matched to a gene: 4. Germline V lookup: CDR1 SGHRS, CDR2 YFSETQ. CDR3 region: CASSERTGGSYEQYF. The CDR3 DNA is TGCGCCAGCAGCGAACGGACAGGGGGCTCCTACGAGCAGTACTTC.

V usage is TRBV27 and J usage is TRBJ2-1, with D tentatively TRBD2 (6 bases). From germline, CDR1 is MNHEY and CDR2 SMNVEV (reference sequence). Trimming pared 8 bases from V and 1 base from J, leaving 18 bases between. This CDR3 comprises 16 residues. The CDR3 spells CASVSPSAGSYNEQFF. The CDR3 DNA is TGTGCCAGCGTTTCACCATCTGCGGGGTCCTACAATGAGCAGTTCTTC.

Only one count was recorded for this clone. V gene TRBV24-1 combines with J gene TRBJ1-5, with D tentatively TRBD1 (5 bases). This CDR3 has 12 residues. V was pared by 6 bases and J by 6 bases, with 8 bases between. Germline V gene lookup returns CDR1 KGHDR and CDR2 SFDVKD. This CDR3 reads CATSLGAQPQHF. CDR3 bases: TGTGCCACCAGTCTTGGGGCTCAGCCCCAGCATTTT.

The chain joins TRBV9 to TRBJ2-1, with 7 bases lining up with TRBD2. The V segment lost 0 bases and the J segment 4 bases; nucleotides outside the gene matches: 7. The germline V gene encodes CDR1 SGDLS and CDR2 YYNGEE. The CDR3 has 16 amino acids. CDR3 in amino acids: CASSVGGSGYYNEQFF. CDR3 DNA: TGTGCCAGCAGCGTAGGGGGTAGCGGGTATTACAATGAGCAGTTCTTC.

This chain joins TRBV19 and TRBJ1-1; 10 nucleotides align to TRBD1. The V gene end was trimmed by 3 bases and the J gene end by 6 bases; junction bases not matched to a gene: 4. In germline, CDR1 is LNHDA, CDR2 SQIVND (reference sequence). The CDR3 extends over 14 amino acids. CDR3 in DNA: TGTGCCAGTAGTATCCGGGGACAGGGGTCTGAAGCTTTCTTT. Amino acids: CASSIRGQGSEAFF.